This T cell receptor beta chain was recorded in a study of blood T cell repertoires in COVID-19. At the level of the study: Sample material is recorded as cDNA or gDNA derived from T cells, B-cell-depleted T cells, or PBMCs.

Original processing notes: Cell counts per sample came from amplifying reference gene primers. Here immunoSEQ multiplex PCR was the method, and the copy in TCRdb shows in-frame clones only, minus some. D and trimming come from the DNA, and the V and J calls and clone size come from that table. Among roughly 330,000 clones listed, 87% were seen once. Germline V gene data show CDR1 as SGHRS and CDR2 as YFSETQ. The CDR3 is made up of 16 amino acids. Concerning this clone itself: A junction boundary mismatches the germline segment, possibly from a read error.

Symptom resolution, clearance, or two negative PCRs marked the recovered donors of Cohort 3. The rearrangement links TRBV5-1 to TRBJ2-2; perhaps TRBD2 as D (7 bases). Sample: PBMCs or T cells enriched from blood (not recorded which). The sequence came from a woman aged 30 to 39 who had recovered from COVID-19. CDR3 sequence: CARSLGGGRVTGELFF. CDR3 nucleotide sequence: TGCGCCCGCAGCTTGGGGGGGGGCCGAGTCACCGGGGAGCTGTTTTTT.